The entry below gives a single T cell receptor (beta chain) sequence along with its context. This entry comes from a study of cytomegalovirus exposure and HLA in healthy donors. Sequencing used immunoSEQ multiplex PCR; TCRdb keeps in-frame clones, though not all of them. In the table there are around 52,000 clones, more than 85% of which are singletons. The sample taken for sequencing was PBMCs. This clonotype was obtained from a young woman in good health and CMV-seronegative.

CDR3 in amino acids: CAWSVYGAGGKLFF. CDR3 sequence (DNA): TGTGCCTGGAGTGTATACGGGGCCGGAGGGAAACTGTTTTTT. J is TRBJ1-4 and V is TRBV30, with a possible D match to TRBD1 (5 bases). Trimming stripped 0 bases from V and 11 bases from J, with 16 bases between. Germline lookup yields CDR1 GTSNPN and CDR2 SVGIG (reference sequence). The CDR3 loop spans 14 amino acids.